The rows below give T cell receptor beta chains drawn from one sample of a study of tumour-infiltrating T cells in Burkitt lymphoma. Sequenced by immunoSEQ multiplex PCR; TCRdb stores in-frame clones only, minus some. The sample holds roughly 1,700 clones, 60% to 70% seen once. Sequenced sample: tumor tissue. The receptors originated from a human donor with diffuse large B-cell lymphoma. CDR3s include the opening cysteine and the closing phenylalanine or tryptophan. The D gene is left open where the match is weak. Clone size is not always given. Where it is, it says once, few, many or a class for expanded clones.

CASTQGGQGAGETQYF	TGTGCCAGCACTCAAGGCGGACAGGGGGCGGGAGAGACCCAGTACTTC	TRBV28	TRBJ2-5	large	TRBD1
CASSTSGAKEQFF	TGCGCCAGCAGCACATCAGGGGCAAAGGAGCAGTTCTTC	TRBV5-1	TRBJ2-1	-	-
CASSILQGAYEQYF	TGCGCCAGCAGCATCCTTCAGGGGGCTTACGAGCAGTACTTC	TRBV5-1	TRBJ2-7	-	TRBD1
CSASYGDTQYF	TGCAGTGCTAGCTATGGGGATACGCAGTATTTT	TRBV20-1	TRBJ2-3	-	-
CASSLSINGNQPQHF	TGTGCCAGCAGTTTATCGATAAACGGTAATCAGCCCCAGCATTTT	TRBV27	TRBJ1-5	-	-
CASREGLAYEQYF	TGTGCCAGCAGGGAGGGACTAGCCTACGAGCAGTACTTC	TRBV2	TRBJ2-7	once	TRBD2
CASRTAAGNQPQHF	TGTGCCAGCAGAACGGCAGCGGGCAATCAGCCCCAGCATTTT	TRBV6-5	TRBJ1-5	-	-
CASSWGYSNQPQHF	TGTGCCAGCTCTTGGGGGTATAGCAATCAGCCCCAGCATTTT	TRBV2	TRBJ1-5	-	-
CASSVDAKGQPQHF	TGTGCCAGCAGCGTAGATGCCAAAGGTCAGCCCCAGCATTTT	TRBV7-8	TRBJ1-5	-	-
CASSENRAPKTGKPQHF	TGTGCCAGCAGTGAGAATAGGGCGCCCAAGACAGGGAAGCCCCAGCATTTT	TRBV6-1	TRBJ1-5	-	TRBD1
CASSSPIYEQYF	TGTGCCAGCAGTTCCCCTATCTACGAGCAGTACTTC	TRBV28	TRBJ2-7	-	-
CASSLIRNNEQFF	TGTGCCAGCAGCTTGATCCGAAACAATGAGCAGTTCTTC	TRBV5-4	TRBJ2-1	-	-
CASRWDSKNEQYF	TGCGCCAGCAGATGGGACAGCAAGAACGAGCAGTACTTC	TRBV5-1	TRBJ2-7	-	TRBD1
CASRNLDRGHTIYF	TGTGCCAGCAGAAATTTAGACAGGGGGCACACCATATATTTT	TRBV5-3	TRBJ1-3	once	TRBD1
CASSLSTAETQYF	TGTGCCAGCAGTTTATCGACGGCAGAGACCCAGTACTTC	TRBV27	TRBJ2-5	-	-
CASSPPASGSQETQYF	TGTGCCAGCAGCCCCCCGGCTAGCGGGAGCCAAGAGACCCAGTACTTC	TRBV11-2	TRBJ2-5	few	TRBD2
CASSPRTRGDKGTQYF	TGTGCCAGCAGCCCAAGGACTAGAGGGGATAAGGGGACCCAGTACTTC	TRBV7-2	TRBJ2-5	-	TRBD2
CASSLGERGSYNEQFF	TGTGCCAGCAGCTTGGGAGAGCGGGGCTCCTACAATGAGCAGTTCTTC	TRBV5-6	TRBJ2-1	-	TRBD2
CASSHGGAYEQYF	TGTGCCAGCAGCCACGGGGGGGCCTACGAGCAGTACTTC	TRBV14	TRBJ2-7	once	TRBD2
CASSQTQGSGNTIYF	TGCGCCAGCAGCCAAACACAGGGTTCGGGAAACACCATATATTTT	TRBV4-1	TRBJ1-3	-	-
CASSPLFPTGRIEQYF	TGTGCCAGCAGCCCCCTCTTCCCTACGGGGCGTATCGAGCAGTACTTC	TRBV14	TRBJ2-7	few	-
CASSFGLAGVSDTQYF	TGTGCCAGCAGCTTTGGACTAGCGGGAGTCTCGGATACGCAGTATTTT	TRBV9	TRBJ2-3	-	TRBD2
CASSLARSSAGELFF	TGTGCCAGCAGCTTAGCGCGGTCTAGCGCCGGGGAGCTGTTTTTT	TRBV7-2	TRBJ2-2	-	-
CASTRAPISTEAFF	TGCGCCAGCACCCGAGCCCCGATCAGCACTGAAGCTTTCTTT	TRBV5-1	TRBJ1-1	-	-
CASSSNRYEQYF	TGTGCCAGCAGCTCTAATCGGTACGAGCAGTACTTC	TRBV7-2	TRBJ2-7	-	-
CASSFAPGRMNNEQFF	TGTGCCAGCAGCTTCGCTCCGGGACGGATGAACAATGAGCAGTTCTTC	TRBV13	TRBJ2-1	-	-
CASNRGATNEKLFF	TGTGCCAGCAACCGAGGGGCTACTAATGAAAAACTGTTTTTT	TRBV4-2	TRBJ1-4	-	-
CASSLESSYEQYF	TGTGCCAGCAGCTTAGAAAGTTCCTATGAGCAGTACTTC	TRBV11-2	TRBJ2-7	-	-
CASSQDFRTYEQYF	TGTGCCAGCAGCCAAGATTTTCGGACCTACGAGCAGTACTTC	TRBV14	TRBJ2-7	-	-
CASSFKGSGANVLTF	TGCGCCAGCAGCTTCAAGGGCTCTGGGGCCAACGTCCTGACTTTC	TRBV5-1	TRBJ2-6	-	-
CASSRTGRAITQYF	TGTGCCAGCAGCAGGACAGGGAGGGCGATTACGCAGTATTTT	TRBV7-2	TRBJ2-3	-	-
CASSRRLNTGELFF	TGTGCCAGCAGTCGTCGGTTGAACACCGGGGAGCTGTTTTTT	TRBV2	TRBJ2-2	-	-
CASSLGTVSYEQYF	TGTGCCAGCAGCCTCGGGACAGTGAGCTACGAGCAGTACTTC	TRBV11-2	TRBJ2-7	-	TRBD1
CASSYTAATNEKLFF	TGTGCCAGCAGCTATACAGCCGCAACTAATGAAAAACTGTTTTTT	TRBV5-4	TRBJ1-4	-	-
CASSQDEAIPYEQYF	TGTGCCAGCAGCCAAGACGAGGCCATCCCCTACGAGCAGTACTTC	TRBV14	TRBJ2-7	-	-
CASSPMTAFDEQFF	TGTGCCAGCAGTCCAATGACAGCGTTCGATGAGCAGTTCTTC	TRBV27	TRBJ2-1	-	-
CASSLQGPNTEAFF	TGCGCCAGCAGCTTACAGGGGCCGAACACTGAAGCTTTCTTT	TRBV5-1	TRBJ1-1	-	TRBD1
CASSLVPYEQYF	TGTGCCAGCAGCTTAGTACCCTACGAGCAGTACTTC	TRBV7-9	TRBJ2-7	-	-
CASSVDTGELFF	TGTGCCAGCAGCGTAGACACCGGGGAGCTGTTTTTT	TRBV9	TRBJ2-2	-	-
CASSLEFGGSQETQYF	TGTGCCAGCAGCTTAGAGTTCGGGGGGAGCCAAGAGACCCAGTACTTC	TRBV11-2	TRBJ2-5	-	TRBD2
CASSFASGRAYTGELFF	TGTGCCAGCAGTTTCGCTAGCGGGAGGGCCTACACCGGGGAGCTGTTTTTT	TRBV27	TRBJ2-2	-	TRBD2
CASSPRQGTYNEQFF	TGTGCCAGCAGCCCAAGACAGGGGACCTACAATGAGCAGTTCTTC	TRBV9	TRBJ2-1	-	TRBD1
CASSPHPGQGYEQYF	TGTGCCAGCAGCCCCCACCCGGGACAGGGTTACGAGCAGTACTTC	TRBV7-2	TRBJ2-7	once	TRBD1
CASSPTGGGYGYTF	TGTGCCAGCAGCCCGACAGGGGGCGGCTATGGCTACACCTTC	TRBV7-9	TRBJ1-2	-	TRBD1
CASSESLGPLYEQYF	TGCGCCAGCAGTGAGTCATTGGGGCCACTCTACGAGCAGTACTTC	TRBV10-2	TRBJ2-7	-	-
CASSIVRNTEAFF	TGTGCCAGTAGTATAGTCAGGAACACTGAAGCTTTCTTT	TRBV19	TRBJ1-1	-	-
CASSWTGFDEQYF	TGTGCCAGCAGCTGGACAGGATTTGACGAGCAGTACTTC	TRBV7-9	TRBJ2-7	-	TRBD1
CASSRGGFGTLYEQYF	TGTGCCAGCAGCCGGGGAGGATTTGGGACACTCTACGAGCAGTACTTC	TRBV7-6	TRBJ2-7	few	-
CASGLQGMGTEAFF	TGTGCCAGCGGATTACAGGGTATGGGCACTGAAGCTTTCTTT	TRBV6-5	TRBJ1-1	-	-
CASSLGKSSSYNEQFF	TGTGCCAGCAGTTTGGGCAAATCAAGCTCCTACAATGAGCAGTTCTTC	TRBV27	TRBJ2-1	large	-
CAWSEIRGAVGNEQFF	TGTGCCTGGAGTGAAATCAGGGGAGCGGTTGGAAATGAGCAGTTCTTC	TRBV30	TRBJ2-1	-	-
CASGQGVTGELFF	TGTGCCAGCGGACAGGGCGTCACCGGGGAGCTGTTTTTT	TRBV19	TRBJ2-2	-	TRBD1
CASSQDRPGELFF	TGCGCCAGCAGCCAAGATCGGCCCGGGGAGCTGTTTTTT	TRBV4-1	TRBJ2-2	-	-
CASSLAEGSGYEQYF	TGTGCCAGCAGCTTAGCAGAGGGTTCGGGGTACGAGCAGTACTTC	TRBV11-2	TRBJ2-7	-	-
CASTNPGWGEKLFF	TGTGCCAGCACTAATCCAGGGTGGGGTGAAAAACTGTTTTTT	TRBV7-8	TRBJ1-4	-	-
CASSNTGVSTDTQYF	TGTGCCAGCAGCAACACAGGGGTATCAACAGATACGCAGTATTTT	TRBV7-2	TRBJ2-3	-	TRBD1